This T cell receptor (beta chain) derives from a study of shared clonotypes between healthy human individuals. This clone was seen a single time. What it binds is unknown. Assay used: immunoSEQ multiplex PCR; TCRdb lists only in-frame clones, some missing. The sample lists around 700,000 clones, around two thirds occurring once. Study-level points and caveats: Large sequencing depth failed to make sorted-subset sequencing complete, rarefaction showed.

Germline V gene lookup returns CDR1 SGHRS and CDR2 YFSETQ. This CDR3 is 16 amino acids long. V trimming: 1 base; J trimming: 4 bases; junction bases outside the gene matches: 6. The sequencing sample was made of memory CD4+ T cells sorted from blood. Subset described: CD45RA-negative fraction. The chain has TRBV5-1 and TRBJ2-3, with 10 positions matching TRBD1. This sequence originates from a woman aged 25 to 39 in good health. The CDR3 reads CASSLQPGQGSDTQYF. CDR3 nucleotides: TGCGCCAGCAGCTTGCAACCGGGACAGGGGTCAGATACGCAGTATTTT.